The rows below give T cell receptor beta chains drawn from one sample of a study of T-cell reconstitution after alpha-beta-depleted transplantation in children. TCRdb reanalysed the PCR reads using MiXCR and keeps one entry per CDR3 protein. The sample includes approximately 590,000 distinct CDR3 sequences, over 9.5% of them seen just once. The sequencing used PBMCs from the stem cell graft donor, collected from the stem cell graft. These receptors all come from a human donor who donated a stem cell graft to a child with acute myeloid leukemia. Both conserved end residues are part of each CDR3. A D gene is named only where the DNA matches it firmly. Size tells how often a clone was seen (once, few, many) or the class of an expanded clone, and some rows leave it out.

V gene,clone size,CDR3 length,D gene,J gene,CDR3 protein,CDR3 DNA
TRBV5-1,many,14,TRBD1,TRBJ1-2,CASSSGQGAYGYTF,TGCGCCAGCAGCTCGGGACAGGGGGCCTATGGCTACACCTTC
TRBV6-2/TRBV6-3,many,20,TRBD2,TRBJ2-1,CASSYSGFGFRTSGYNEQFF,TGTGCCAGCAGTTACTCGGGTTTTGGTTTCAGGACTAGCGGCTACAATGAGCAGTTCTTC
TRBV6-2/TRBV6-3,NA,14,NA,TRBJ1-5,CASSFGGPNQPQHF,TGTGCCAGCAGTTTCGGGGGCCCCAATCAGCCCCAGCATTTT
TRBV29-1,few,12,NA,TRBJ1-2,CSVEYGSGGYTF,TGCAGCGTTGAATACGGGTCGGGTGGCTACACCTTC
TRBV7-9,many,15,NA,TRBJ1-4,CASSMMRSLNEKLFF,TGTGCCAGCAGCATGATGCGAAGCCTTAATGAAAAACTGTTTTTT
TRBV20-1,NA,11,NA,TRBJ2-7,CSAPLGSEQYF,TGCAGTGCTCCCCTGGGGTCCGAGCAGTACTTC
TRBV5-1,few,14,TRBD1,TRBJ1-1,CASMTGGAGTEAFF,TGCGCCAGCATGACAGGGGGCGCAGGCACTGAAGCTTTCTTT
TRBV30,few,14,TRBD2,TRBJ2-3,CAWSGLAATDTQYF,TGTGCCTGGAGTGGACTAGCGGCCACAGATACGCAGTATTTT
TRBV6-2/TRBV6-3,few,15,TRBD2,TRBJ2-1,CASSSGLGDRGEQFF,TGTGCCAGCAGTTCGGGACTAGGGGACCGGGGGGAGCAGTTCTTC
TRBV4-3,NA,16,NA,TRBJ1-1,CASSQSPSSMNTEAFF,TGCGCCAGCAGCCAAAGCCCTTCCTCCATGAACACTGAAGCTTTCTTT
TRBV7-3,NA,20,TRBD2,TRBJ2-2,CASSRRPGLAGGPRTGELFF,TGTGCCAGCAGCCGACGTCCGGGACTAGCGGGAGGGCCTAGGACCGGGGAGCTGTTTTTT
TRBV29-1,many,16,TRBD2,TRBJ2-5,CSVGTSATRRQETQYF,TGCAGCGTTGGAACTAGCGCTACGCGGCGACAAGAGACCCAGTACTTC
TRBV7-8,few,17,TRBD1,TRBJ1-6,CASSERTGRNENSPLHF,TGTGCCAGCAGCGAACGGACAGGGAGGAATGAGAATTCACCCCTCCACTTT
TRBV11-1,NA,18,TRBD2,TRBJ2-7,CASSSDSGTSPDPYEQYF,TGTGCCAGCAGCTCAGATTCCGGGACTAGCCCAGACCCCTACGAGCAGTACTTC
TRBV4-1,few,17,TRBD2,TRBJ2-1,CASRPGGGPSSYNEQFF,TGCGCCAGCAGACCGGGCGGGGGACCCTCCTCCTACAATGAGCAGTTCTTC
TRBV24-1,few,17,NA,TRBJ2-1,CATSDLGSLGTYNEQFF,TGTGCCACCAGTGATTTGGGCTCCCTAGGGACCTACAATGAGCAGTTCTTC